Each of the 13 T cell receptor beta chains below was sequenced from the same sample in a study of chemoradiotherapy in HPV16-positive cancers. Measured with immunoSEQ multiplex PCR; TCRdb has only the in-frame clones, and not every one. The sample records approximately 11,000 clones, approximately 69% being singletons. The material was obtained from a patient who underwent chemoradiotherapy. The receptors were gathered from a human donor with HPV-associated anogenital cancer.

The V call is TRBV6-1, the J call TRBJ1-2; tentative D call: TRBD1 (5 bases). From germline, CDR1 is MNHNS and CDR2 SASEGT. Between the trimmed V and J ends, which lost 2 bases and 8 bases, there was a span of 12 bases. The CDR3 spans 13 residues. DNA of the CDR3: TGTGCCAGCAGTGAAACAGGTACCAGCGGCTACACCTTC. It encodes CASSETGTSGYTF.

This clone was counted between two and nine times. This rearrangement joins TRBV19 to TRBJ2-3; 10 nucleotides line up with TRBD1. The CDR3 contains 15 residues. The ends lost 2 bases at V and 4 bases at J; junction bases unmatched: 3. Germline lookup yields CDR1 LNHDA and CDR2 SQIVND (reference sequence). The CDR3: CASSIMTGGADTQYF. The DNA for the CDR3 is TGTGCCAGTAGTATAATGACAGGGGGCGCAGATACGCAGTATTTT. The full variable domain, in which reference TRBV19 and TRBJ2-3 provide the parts outside the CDR3, is DGGITQSPKYLFRKEGQNVTLSCEQNLNHDAMYWYRQDPGQGLRLIYYSQIVNDFQKGDIAEGYSVSREKKESFPLTVTSAQKNPTAFYLCASSIMTGGADTQYFGPGTRLTVL.

This clone was counted between two and nine times. This sequence joins TRBV4-3 and TRBJ2-6; 7 nucleotides agree with TRBD1. The V segment lost 4 bases and the J segment 2 bases; nucleotides outside the gene matches: 5. Germline CDR1 and CDR2: LGHNA and YSLEER. The CDR3 length is 16 residues. CDR3 in DNA: TGCGCCAGCAGCCCTATGACAGGGACTGGGGCCAACGTCCTGACTTTC. It codes for CASSPMTGTGANVLTF.

This clone was observed a single time. The J gene is TRBJ1-6, the V gene TRBV7-8; a weak D match, TRBD1 (5 bases). V was shortened by 5 bases and J by 9 bases, with 14 bases between the two germline ends. The CDR3 consists of 14 residues. Germline V gives CDR1 SGHVS, CDR2 FQNEAQ. CDR3: CASSLRDPRSPLHF. CDR3 coding DNA: TGTGCCAGCAGCCTAAGGGACCCCCGTTCACCCCTCCACTTT.

This chain connects TRBV30 to TRBJ2-1; TRBD2 matches 14 bases. CDR1 is GTSNPN, CDR2 SVGIG, per germline (reference sequence). V shed 0 bases and J 8 bases; nucleotides not matched to a gene: 9. The CDR3 is made up of 17 amino acids. CDR3 protein: CAWSVPGLAGVADEQFF. The CDR3 DNA sequence: TGTGCCTGGAGTGTCCCGGGACTAGCGGGAGTCGCGGATGAGCAGTTCTTC.

This chain uses TRBV19 with TRBJ2-6; 7 bases map to TRBD1. Trimming removed 4 bases from V and 1 base from J; junction bases left unmatched: 1. Germline loops: CDR1 LNHDA, CDR2 SQIVND (reference sequence). This CDR3 contains 15 residues. CDR3 nucleotide sequence: TGTGCCAGTAGTACGGGACAGTCTGGGGCCAACGTCCTGACTTTC. Protein sequence: CASSTGQSGANVLTF.

The V and J genes are TRBV6-6 and TRBJ2-5, with D hard to call. The V end lost 4 bases, the J end lost 6 bases, and 9 bases lay between the germline ends. Germline V gene data show CDR1 as MNHNY and CDR2 as SVGAGI (reference sequence). The CDR3 runs to 12 residues. CDR3 bases: TGTGCCAGCAGTTTAGGTGAACAGACCCAGTACTTC. Translating it yields CASSLGEQTQYF.

The chain uses TRBV4-3 and TRBJ2-5; D gene ambiguous. Trimming cost V 2 bases and J 0 bases, with 7 bases left between them. CDR1 is LGHNA, CDR2 YSLEER, per germline. This CDR3 has 14 amino acids. CDR3 region: CASSQHGYQETQYF. CDR3 sequence (DNA): TGCGCCAGCAGCCAACACGGGTACCAAGAGACCCAGTACTTC.

The chain has TRBV25-1 and TRBJ1-2, with TRBD1 as a possible D gene (5 bases). Looked up from germline, CDR1 is MGHDK and CDR2 is SYGVNS. The CDR3 has 13 residues. V gave up 4 bases and J gave up 6 bases, with 12 bases separating them. CDR3 protein: CASSVLGGDGYTF. DNA of the CDR3: TGTGCCAGCAGTGTCTTGGGGGGAGATGGCTACACCTTC.

This clone was observed once. V gene TRBV5-6 combines with J gene TRBJ1-2; D not resolved. This CDR3 contains 15 residues. CDR1 SGHDT and CDR2 YYEEEE come from the germline V gene. The ends were cut back, 0 bases at V and 6 bases at J, with 15 bases in the middle. DNA of the CDR3: TGTGCCAGCAGCTTGGAGAAATTCCCTGCCCATGGCTACACCTTC. Protein: CASSLEKFPAHGYTF. The full variable domain, in which reference TRBV5-6 and TRBJ1-2 provide the parts outside the CDR3, is DAGVTQSPTHLIKTRGQQVTLRCSPKSGHDTVSWYQQALGQGPQFIFQYYEEEERQRGNFPDRFSGHQFPNYSSELNVNALLLGDSALYLCASSLEKFPAHGYTFGSGTRLTVV.

The genes are TRBV10-3 and TRBJ1-1; 7 bases are a match to TRBD1. Germline trimming cut 0 bases from V and 2 bases from J; bases unmatched to any gene: 6. Germline CDR1 ENHRY, CDR2 SYGVKD. CDR3 length equals 16 residues. The CDR3 sequence: CAISESNGQVNTEAFF. As DNA, the CDR3 is TGTGCCATCAGTGAGTCGAATGGACAGGTTAACACTGAAGCTTTCTTT.

This chain links TRBV11-3 with TRBJ2-1, with D possibly matching TRBD2 (5 bases). The CDR3 length is 15 residues. The germline V gene has CDR1 SGHNT and CDR2 YENEEA. Trimming took 3 bases from V and 3 from J, leaving 12 bases between them. CDR3 residues: CASSFSSRNYNEQFF. Here the CDR3 DNA reads TGTGCCAGCAGCTTCTCTAGCAGAAACTACAATGAGCAGTTCTTC.

The chain is built from TRBV19 and TRBJ2-5; 9 bases fit TRBD2. CDR1 and CDR2 (germline): LNHDA, SQIVND (reference sequence). The CDR3 consists of 15 residues. The J segment lost 4 bases and the V segment lost 4 bases, leaving 7 bases of the junction unmatched. The CDR3 is CASSNLMREGETQYF. CDR3 nucleotide sequence: TGTGCCAGTAGTAATCTAATGCGGGAGGGAGAGACCCAGTACTTC.